This T cell receptor beta chain was captured in a study of T-cell memory formation after mild COVID-19. Turning to the study itself: In these data, TCR clusters were largely donor specific. Whole-study findings and limits: Clones that contracted clustered mainly in CM and EM if CD4+ and in EMRA if CD8+. A second wave of clones peaked on day 37, and their SARS-CoV-2 specificity went unconfirmed.

This CDR3 region has 15 residues. V trimming: 6 bases; J trimming: 8 bases; junction bases outside the gene matches: 12. CDR1 is MNHEY, CDR2 SMNVEV, per germline (reference sequence). A remark on this clonotype: What it recognizes is unknown.

TCRdb used MiXCR to reprocess the 5' RACE reads, holding one entry per CDR3 protein. The table lists about 110,000 distinct CDR3 sequences, more than 15% of them singletons, with around 28% in the top ten. V and J are TRBV27 and TRBJ2-1, with 8 positions matching TRBD1. Sequencing input: PBMCs or a T cell subset sorted from them (not recorded which). The TCR comes from an adult woman who had mild COVID-19 (a few samples of this study predate the infection). Cell type and time point are not known. The CDR3 DNA follows: TGTGCCAGCAGCCGCCGGACAGGGACTTATGATGAGCAGTTCTTC. Amino acids: CASSRRTGTYDEQFF.